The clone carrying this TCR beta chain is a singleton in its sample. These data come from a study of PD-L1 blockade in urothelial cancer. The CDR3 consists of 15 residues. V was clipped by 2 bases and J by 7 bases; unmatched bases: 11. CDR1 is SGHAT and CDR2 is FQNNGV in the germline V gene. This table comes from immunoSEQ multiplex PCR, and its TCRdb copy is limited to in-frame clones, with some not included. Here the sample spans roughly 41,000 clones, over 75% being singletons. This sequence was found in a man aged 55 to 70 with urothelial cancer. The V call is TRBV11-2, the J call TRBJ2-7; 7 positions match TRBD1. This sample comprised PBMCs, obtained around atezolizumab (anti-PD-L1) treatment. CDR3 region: CASSLMGQLSGEQYF. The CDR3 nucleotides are TGTGCCAGCAGCTTAATGGGACAGCTGTCGGGGGAGCAGTACTTC.